The T cell receptor beta chain described here comes from a study of cytomegalovirus exposure and HLA in healthy donors. Overall study results and limits: Among the sequence variants, a highly shared cluster was likely an artifact of sequencing.

13 Jbeta primers and 60 Vbeta primers were used for the PCR. Some clones are missing from TCRdb's copy, which holds only in-frame ones; the method was immunoSEQ multiplex PCR. The profile shows more than 85,000 clones, around 85% of them singletons. This clone was seen once. Its antigen is as yet unknown. The CDR3 consists of 15 residues. This TCR derives from a man aged 30 to 45 in good health and CMV-seropositive. The sequencing sample was made of PBMCs. J is TRBJ2-7 and V is TRBV12-1; TRBD2 is the table's D call, not checked against the DNA. TRBV12-1 is listed as a pseudogene. CDR3 region: CASRRLAGGSYEQYF. DNA of the CDR3: TGTGCCAGCAGGCGACTAGCGGGGGGCTCCTACGAGCAGTACTTC.